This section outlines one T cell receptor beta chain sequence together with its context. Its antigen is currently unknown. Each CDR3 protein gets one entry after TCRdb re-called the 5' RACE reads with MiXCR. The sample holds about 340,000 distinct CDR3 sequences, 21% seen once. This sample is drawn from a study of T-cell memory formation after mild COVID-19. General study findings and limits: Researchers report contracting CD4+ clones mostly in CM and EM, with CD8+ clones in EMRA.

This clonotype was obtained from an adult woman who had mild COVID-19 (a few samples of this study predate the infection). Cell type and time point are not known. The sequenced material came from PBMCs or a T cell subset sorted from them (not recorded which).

In DNA form, the CDR3 reads TGCAGCGTTGCGGCAGGGTACGGTGATTCACCCCTCCACTTT. Translation: CSVAAGYGDSPLHF. This chain links TRBV29-1 with TRBJ1-6, with a weak D call TRBD1 (5 bases). This CDR3 is 14 amino acids long. V was pared by 4 bases and J by 8 bases, with 15 bases between. Looked up from germline, CDR1 is SQVTM and CDR2 is ANQGSEA.